Listed below are T cell receptor beta chains from one sample, sequenced in a study of T cells after yellow fever vaccination. MiXCR, run by TCRdb on the 5' RACE reads, gives a single entry per CDR3 protein. This table holds about 430,000 distinct CDR3 sequences, approximately 18% found once. Specimen: PBMCs, collected before the yellow fever booster vaccination. The receptors shown here come from a man aged 18 to 29 who received the YFV17D yellow fever vaccine. CDR3s include the opening cysteine and the closing phenylalanine or tryptophan. A D gene is named only where the DNA matches it firmly. Size values are once, few and many counts, or a class for expanded clones, and some rows have none.

.,TRBJ1-2,TRBV6-5,.,TGTGCCAGCAGTTCTCACGAGGCCCCCTATGGCTACACCTTC,CASSSHEAPYGYTF
many,TRBJ1-2,TRBV7-9,TRBD1,TGTGCCAGCAGCCCTGGACAGGGGGGAGGCTACACCTTC,CASSPGQGGGYTF
few,TRBJ2-4,TRBV5-6,TRBD1,TGTGCCAGCAGCAGGGGGCCGGGCCTAATTCAGTACTTC,CASSRGPGLIQYF
few,TRBJ1-1,TRBV12-3/TRBV12-4,.,TGTGCCAGCAGACTAAGGGTAAACACTGAAGCTTTCTTT,CASRLRVNTEAFF
.,TRBJ1-2,TRBV6-5,.,TGTGCCAGCAGTTACTCGAGTATAGGGGCTTATGGCTACACCTTC,CASSYSSIGAYGYTF
.,TRBJ2-1,TRBV12-3/TRBV12-4,.,TGTGCCAGCAGTTGGAACGGGCCTGAGCAGTTCTTC,CASSWNGPEQFF
few,TRBJ2-3,TRBV7-9,.,TGTGCCAGCAGCCCGGTCGGAAGACCTGGGGATACGCAGTATTTT,CASSPVGRPGDTQYF
.,TRBJ1-1,TRBV4-3,.,TGCGCCAGCAGCCAAGATCGGGTGGGGAAAGCTTTCTTT,CASSQDRVGKAFF
many,TRBJ2-1,TRBV7-9,TRBD2,TGTGCCAGCAGCGGGGGACTAGCGGGGGCCACCTACAATGAGCAGTTCTTC,CASSGGLAGATYNEQFF
.,TRBJ1-1,TRBV27,.,TGTGCCAGCTGTAGGACACTAAGGGGGTTCGGCACTGAAGCTTTCTTT,CASCRTLRGFGTEAFF
few,TRBJ1-5,TRBV29-1,TRBD1,TGCAGCGTTGTGGTGGGACAGGGGGGACAGCCCCAGCATTTT,CSVVVGQGGQPQHF
few,TRBJ1-4,TRBV7-3,.,TGTGCCAGCAGCTTGTCAGGGCATCCCGGCGAAAAACTGTTTTTT,CASSLSGHPGEKLFF
few,TRBJ2-2,TRBV18,.,TGTGCCAGCTCACCGCTGGATGGGACCGGGGAGCTGTTTTTT,CASSPLDGTGELFF
few,TRBJ1-1,TRBV9,.,TGTGCCAGCAGCGTAGGCTACCAGACATTGAACACTGAAGCTTTCTTT,CASSVGYQTLNTEAFF
.,TRBJ1-1,TRBV7-2,.,TGTGCCAGCAGCCTGGGAGGGAGGGTAGCTTTCTTT,CASSLGGRVAFF
.,TRBJ2-3,TRBV11-2,TRBD2,TGTGCCAGCAGCTTAATAGGGCTAGCGGTGATGTCAGATACGCAGTATTTT,CASSLIGLAVMSDTQYF
.,TRBJ1-1,TRBV7-9,.,TGTGCCAGCAGCCCTCCGGGACACCCGAACACTGAAGCTTTCTTT,CASSPPGHPNTEAFF
few,TRBJ2-1,TRBV29-1,.,TGCAGCGTTGTCAGGGGGACTGGACACAATGAGCAGTTCTTC,CSVVRGTGHNEQFF
few,TRBJ2-5,TRBV5-1,.,TGCGCCAGCAGTAAGAGGTGGGGTCCGGGCCAGGCGAAGACCCAGTACTTC,CASSKRWGPGQAKTQYF
.,TRBJ2-1,TRBV7-2,.,TGTGCCAGCAGCTTTGGGGGGCTGACCAATGAGCAGTTCTTC,CASSFGGLTNEQFF
.,TRBJ2-3,TRBV5-1,TRBD2,TGCGCCAGCGGAAGCGGGGGGGACACAGATACGCAGTATTTT,CASGSGGDTDTQYF
.,TRBJ1-6,TRBV27,TRBD1,TGTGCCAGCAGTTTCCTGGACAGGGGATACTCACCCCTCCACTTT,CASSFLDRGYSPLHF
few,TRBJ2-1,TRBV5-1,TRBD2,TGCGCCAGCAGCTTGTCAATAGCGGGGGGAACGGTAAATGAGCAGTTCTTC,CASSLSIAGGTVNEQFF
.,TRBJ2-2,TRBV7-9,.,TGTGCCAGCAGCATTGGGACGCTGACCGGGGAGCTGTTTTTT,CASSIGTLTGELFF
.,TRBJ1-5,TRBV4-3,.,TGCGCCAGCAGGCCGGGACTTACTAGCAATCAGCCCCAGCATTTT,CASRPGLTSNQPQHF
.,TRBJ1-1,TRBV7-2,.,TGTGCCAGCAGTAGAAACTTGAACACTGAAGCTTTCTTT,CASSRNLNTEAFF
.,TRBJ2-1,TRBV4-3,TRBD1,TGCGCCAGCAGCCTGGGACAGGGGGCAAAAAATGAGCAGTTCTTC,CASSLGQGAKNEQFF
.,TRBJ1-1,TRBV4-1,.,TGCGCCAGCTCCATCAGGGTTAGCACTGAAGCTTTCTTT,CASSIRVSTEAFF
few,TRBJ1-5,TRBV12-3/TRBV12-4,.,TGTGCCAGCAGTTTGCCGGGGGTGGATCAGCCCCAGCATTTT,CASSLPGVDQPQHF
.,TRBJ2-3,TRBV6-1,TRBD2,TGTGCCAGCCCTGGGACTAGCGGACACACAGATACGCAGTATTTT,CASPGTSGHTDTQYF
.,TRBJ2-5,TRBV10-3,TRBD2,TGTGCCATCAGTACTAGCGGGGACGTGGACCAGTACTTC,CAISTSGDVDQYF
.,TRBJ2-3,TRBV3-1,.,TGTGCCAGCAGCCAAGGCCGGGCCGCCCAGTCAGATACGCAGTATTTT,CASSQGRAAQSDTQYF
few,TRBJ2-7,TRBV7-9,TRBD1,TGTGCCAGCAGCAAGGGACAGGGGGCGTTGGAGCAGTACTTC,CASSKGQGALEQYF
few,TRBJ2-1,TRBV29-1,TRBD2,TGCAGCGTTATGAATAGCGGGGGGAAGTTCTTC,CSVMNSGGKFF
.,TRBJ1-3,TRBV25-1,TRBD1,TGTGCCAGCAGTGAAGCCGGGACAGGGACCTTCTCTGGAAACACCATATATTTT,CASSEAGTGTFSGNTIYF
.,TRBJ2-2,TRBV7-3,.,TGTGCCAGCAGTTCCGGGACACCGAACACCGGGGAGCTGTTTTTT,CASSSGTPNTGELFF
few,TRBJ2-2,TRBV5-5,TRBD1,TGTGCCAGCAGCACTACCGGGACAGGGTGGACCGGGGAGCTGTTTTTT,CASSTTGTGWTGELFF
few,TRBJ2-7,TRBV4-1,TRBD2,TGCGCCAGCAGCCAGACTAGCGGGTTTTCCTACGAGCAGTACTTC,CASSQTSGFSYEQYF
.,TRBJ1-4,TRBV10-3,.,TGTGCCATCAGTGAAGCTCGAAATGAAAAACTGTTTTTT,CAISEARNEKLFF
.,TRBJ2-3,TRBV11-2,.,TGTGCCAGCAGCCCCAGGGCGTGGGGGGGCGCGGGAGATACGCAGTATTTT,CASSPRAWGGAGDTQYF
few,TRBJ1-4,TRBV29-1,.,TGCAGCGTTGAACGGGGGGTTGGTGAAAAACTGTTTTTT,CSVERGVGEKLFF
.,TRBJ1-5,TRBV5-1,.,TGCGCCAGCAGCTTGTTCCCGTCCAGGGGCGAGGGGTCCCAGCATTTT,CASSLFPSRGEGSQHF
.,TRBJ2-1,TRBV24-1,TRBD1,TGTGCCACCAGCCCCATGGGGACAGGCCTGAAGGATGAGCAGTTCTTC,CATSPMGTGLKDEQFF
.,TRBJ2-5,TRBV6-1,TRBD1,TGTGCCAGCACACAGGGGGCCTTCGGAGAGACCCAGTACTTC,CASTQGAFGETQYF
few,TRBJ2-1,TRBV6-5,.,TGTGCCAGCAGTTACGGGGGTTTGCGGGGAATTTACAATGAGCAGTTCTTC,CASSYGGLRGIYNEQFF
.,TRBJ2-1,TRBV6-2/TRBV6-3,.,TGTGCCAGCAGTTGGGGGGTCGATGAGCAGTTCTTC,CASSWGVDEQFF
few,TRBJ2-3,TRBV4-1,.,TGCGCCAGCAGCCAAGAAAGTTCTCGACTGTACACAGATACGCAGTATTTT,CASSQESSRLYTDTQYF
.,TRBJ2-1,TRBV4-3,.,TGCGCCAGCAGCCAACGATTCGGAGGGTACAATGAGCAGTTCTTC,CASSQRFGGYNEQFF
few,TRBJ1-2,TRBV7-2,.,TGTGCCAGCAGCCGAGACAGGCTTAACTATGGCTACACCTTC,CASSRDRLNYGYTF
.,TRBJ2-2,TRBV20-1,.,TGCAGTGCTAGTAAGCCTCTGGGAACCGGGGAGCTGTTTTTT,CSASKPLGTGELFF
.,TRBJ1-2,TRBV25-1,.,TGTGCCAGCAGTGAAGTGGGGGACACGCGGGGCTACACCTTC,CASSEVGDTRGYTF